This T cell receptor beta chain was obtained from a study of cytomegalovirus exposure and HLA in healthy donors (dated by TCRdb to 2017 to 2019). Broadly, across the study: According to an earlier analysis of a few hundred of the donors, about 190 million T cells yielded approximately 120 million unique TCR beta sequences and 250 to 350 Gb of sequence data. Approximately 300 gigabases of sequencing data and approximately 84 million unique TCR sequences were included in an early release covering about 700 HLA-typed donors. Of the approximately 370 genotyped donors, more than 75% were placed in the genetic ancestry cluster associated with self-reported Caucasian donors. The study was designed to test whether signatures of past pathogen exposure could be identified by cataloging public T cell receptors. The study profiled the T cell repertoires of under 700 subjects by immunosequencing and related them to cytomegalovirus serostatus. A separate validation cohort of about 110 different subjects was used in addition to the 666-subject first cohort. The study combined high-throughput TCR immunosequencing, statistical association of individual TCRs with disease status, and machine learning to predict cytomegalovirus infection status. A later analysis re-analyzed previously published TCR beta repertoires from 500 to 700 donors and added high-resolution HLA genotyping to study TCR occurrence patterns. Rather than using new phenotypic data, the later analysis identified candidate immune exposures from TCR beta sequences and from how often those sequences occurred across donors. An earlier analysis of fewer than 700 of the donors applied high-throughput TCR beta sequencing to assess whether each TCR beta V gene segment acted as functional or pseudogenic. Donor age, sex, ethnicity and CMV serostatus were collected together with the repertoire data. A later genetic analysis took genome-wide SNP genotypes for about 55% of the 666 donors and used that subset as a discovery cohort. Every discovery cohort repertoire had been produced on one sequencing platform. HLA typing included class I and class II loci at four-digit resolution. The number of donors typed differed by locus, with roughly 620-640 for A, B, C, DRB1 and DQB1, around 500 for DQA1, under 610 for DPA1, and 472 for DPB1. Four or five DR-DQ haplotypes were handled as single units for association and clustering because linkage in the cohort was strong. Among roughly 400 genotyped donors of the cohort, an average of 235,054 unique TCR beta nucleotide sequences were sequenced per donor, 15% to 20% of them non-productive.

Points the paper makes about the study in general: A further reported finding was that TCR beta sequences accurately predicted the HLA-A and HLA-B alleles for most subjects in the first cohort. Cytomegalovirus status was reported to be diagnosed by the classifier with high specificity and sensitivity in both the original and validation cohorts. While some public TCRs were present in many individuals, most TCR sequences turned up only very rarely across donors. Because HLA typing was unavailable for some donors at each locus, only the typed subset was used in association tests. Some IMGT-functional V segments, including TRBV6-2 and TRBV6-3, could not be told apart with the 87-base-pair reads, so those segments were excluded. When HLA alleles, especially DR and DQ, strongly co-occurred, TCR associations were difficult to assign to individual alleles. A cluster of highly shared sequence variants was judged likely to be a technical artifact of the sequencing pipeline. Because counts were too low, roughly 16 rarely observed V segments, including chromosome 9 orphons, were left out of the earlier analysis of approximately 580 of the donors. The study gave a list of about 150 TCR beta chains associated with cytomegalovirus. Roughly uniform sequencing depth across donors was assumed in presence/absence analyses, although this assumption may not hold. In an earlier analysis of roughly 560 of the donors, most TCR beta V segments were observed in productive rearrangements about 87% or about 30% of the time, broadly matching IMGT annotations. Only TCR beta chains were sequenced in this cohort, and the absence of alpha or paired-chain data limited detectable features. According to the authors, the approach could potentially be generalized to other disease states and immunological phenotypes. A few of the identified cytomegalovirus-associated TCR beta chains were confirmed in vitro to be specific for cytomegalovirus antigens. A later analysis found that TCR association rates varied across HLA loci, with DRB1 alleles showing the most associated TCRs and HLA-C alleles the fewest. According to a later analysis, parvovirus B19, influenza, CMV and Epstein-Barr virus appeared linked to several top co-occurrence clusters. Correlated functional status among segregating V segments might reflect linkage disequilibrium, but an unknown experimental factor could not be ruled out. In a later analysis, most CMV-associated TCR beta chains were found to appear HLA-restricted, with HLA associations seemingly driven largely by CMV exposure. Compared with equally common non-associated chains, HLA-associated TCR beta chains in a later analysis were more clonally expanded and had lower generation probabilities. A later genetic analysis associated a missense DCLRE1C variant with V-gene and J-gene trimming of TCR beta chains, and an independent cohort replicated the association. In a later genetic analysis, fewer N-insertions in productive TCRs were reported among donors in an Asian-associated ancestry cluster than the 666-donor mean. In a later analysis, some 18,000 TCR beta sequences were associated with specific HLA alleles at a false discovery rate of 0.05. The only immune exposure information available for the cohort was CMV serostatus.

Via the germline V gene (reference sequence), CDR1 is PRHDT and CDR2 FYEKMQ. Taken from cysteine to phenylalanine, the CDR3 has 14 residues. The sequence is cut down to CDR3 DNA, 42 bases in frame from base 1. The V end loses 8 bases and the J end loses 1 base, and a stretch of 15 bases separates them. The cohort was made up of about 670 healthy bone marrow donors. All cohort members were sampled while nominally healthy, although unrecorded immune exposures were likely present. The donor was CMV seronegative and was included in the group of a few hundred seronegative cohort members. A peripheral blood sample was collected from each donor, and TCR beta sequencing was performed on peripheral blood mononuclear cells. Genomic DNA was extracted from the blood cell samples with the Qiagen DNeasy Blood Extraction Kit. On this clone: The clone's antigen remains unknown. No per-base quality is available; no much larger clone lies one base away.

Library creation used the immunoSEQ multiplex PCR assay. For the multiplex PCR, a mixture combining 60 forward primers for TCR Vbeta segments and 13 reverse primers for TCR Jbeta segments was used. The CDR3 region of rearranged TCR beta genes was amplified from genomic DNA by a multiplex PCR assay. The amplified TCR beta libraries were sequenced on the Illumina HiSeq System as 87-base-pair reads. Per the source publication's procedure: Across the 700 or so repertoires, a later analysis counted approximately 83 million unique TCR beta chains, about 10 million of which were shared by at least two donors. To remove PCR and sequencing errors, raw reads were error-corrected and collapsed into unique sequences using a nearest-neighbor algorithm that merged closely related sequences. Alignment of CDR3 sequences to IMGT reference sequences was used to assign V, D and J gene segments. For a sequence to be retained, a match of at least six nucleotides to both a V gene segment and a J gene segment was required. Rearrangements were called productive when the CDR3 lacked stop codons and stayed in frame with V and J; all others were non-productive. Following IMGT convention, CDR3 was defined as the stretch from the second conserved V-encoded cysteine to the conserved J-encoded phenylalanine. The earlier analysis of 587 of the donors excluded any sequence lacking an unambiguous match to a single V gene segment. An earlier analysis of over 450 of the donors classified V segments as functional when productive rearrangements were above 56.7% and as segregating when the standard deviation between donors was above 5%. To diagnose cytomegalovirus status from the catalog of TCR beta chain sequences, a statistical classification framework was built. In a later analysis, V and J genes were assigned by comparing TCR nucleotide sequences against IMGT/GENE-DB human TR gene sequences. Using the TCRdist pipeline, a later analysis assigned CDR3 sequences along with most-parsimonious VDJ recombination scenarios. In a later analysis, each TCR beta chain was defined by its CDR3 amino acid sequence together with its V-gene family, and reads lacking a unique V-gene family were excluded. A later analysis removed 550 to 650 highly shared, low-generation-probability nucleotide sequences to deal with suspected cross-contamination and a sequencing artifact. For each public chain, a later analysis derived a clonal expansion index from normalized ranks of inferred template counts within each repertoire. In a later analysis, generation probabilities were computed using a VDJ recombination model fitted to out-of-frame rearrangements, and the results were checked against IGoR. A later analysis scored TCR-TCR, TCR-HLA and TCR-CMV co-occurrence with hypergeometric tests, applying a repertoire-size bias correction to TCR pairs. To estimate false discovery rates, a later analysis permuted the HLA or CMV assignments 20 times. A later analysis grouped co-occurring TCRs with DBSCAN, adding TCRdist sequence similarity when clustering within HLA-allele-positive subsets. Co-occurrence clustering excluded repertoires with fewer than 30,000 or more than 120,000 public chains, plus five with anomalous nucleotide sharing. TCRdb took over this immuneACCESS table, retaining in-frame rearrangements with V and J assigned. Such tables are incomplete; in checked studies, under half of the missing clones stem from an unresolved V gene, and the remainder is unexplained. The DNA gave D and trimming, while V, J and clone size come from that table. The sample has 120,000 to 150,000 clones on record, 75% to 80% of them singletons. The ten most abundant clones make up 0.5% to 0.85% of the sample.

This sequence was found in a male donor in good health and CMV-seronegative. Sequenced sample: PBMCs. The rearrangement joined TRBV13 to TRBJ2-7; the best D guess is TRBD2, with 6 bases matching. The sequenced DNA is TGTGCCAGCGGGATCGGGAGAAAATCCTACGAGCAGTACTTC. It codes for CASGIGRKSYEQYF.